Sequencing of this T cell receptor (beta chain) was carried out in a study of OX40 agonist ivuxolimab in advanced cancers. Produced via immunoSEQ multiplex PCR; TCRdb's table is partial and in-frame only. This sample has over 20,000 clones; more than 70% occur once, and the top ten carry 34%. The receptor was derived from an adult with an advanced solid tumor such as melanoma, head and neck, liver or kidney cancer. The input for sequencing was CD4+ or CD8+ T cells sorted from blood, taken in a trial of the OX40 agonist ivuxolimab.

CDR3 bases: TGTGCCAGCAGGGGACTAGCGGGAGTGGTATATACGCAGTATTTT. Amino acid sequence: CASRGLAGVVYTQYF. The V gene is TRBV7-9, the J gene TRBJ2-3; TRBD2 matches 14 bases. The V segment lost 6 bases and the J segment 7 bases; nucleotides outside the gene matches: 6. The CDR3 consists of 15 residues. From germline, CDR1 is SEHNR and CDR2 FQNEAQ (reference sequence).